The source of this T cell receptor beta chain is a study of T cell repertoires and HLA-DP antigens. Turning to the study itself: Pre-culture CD4+ samples used roughly 1,300 ng DNA versus about 0.2 ug for CD137+CD4+ sorts.

Findings and caveats of the study: Total CD4+ responders were stimulated by HeLa antigen-presenting cells.

As concerns this clone: The antigen remains unidentified.

CD4+ T cells were isolated untouched, approximately 98% pure. Germline values: CDR1 LGHNA, CDR2 YNFKEQ. J gave up 8 bases and V 2 bases, and 8 bases lay outside the gene matches. The CDR3 runs to 15 residues. Clones were read by immunoSEQ multiplex PCR, and TCRdb kept only the in-frame ones, dropping some. The top ten hold over 0.25% of the sample, which has roughly 120,000 clones, about 91% seen once. Sequences were obtained from CD4+ T cells from PBMCs. The chain couples TRBV4-2 to TRBJ1-4, with 7 bases that match TRBD1. This TCR came from a woman aged 18-29 years in good health and CMV-seronegative. In nucleotides, the CDR3 is TGTGCCAGCAGCCAACCGGACAGGAAATACGAAAAACTGTTTTTT. Protein sequence: CASSQPDRKYEKLFF.